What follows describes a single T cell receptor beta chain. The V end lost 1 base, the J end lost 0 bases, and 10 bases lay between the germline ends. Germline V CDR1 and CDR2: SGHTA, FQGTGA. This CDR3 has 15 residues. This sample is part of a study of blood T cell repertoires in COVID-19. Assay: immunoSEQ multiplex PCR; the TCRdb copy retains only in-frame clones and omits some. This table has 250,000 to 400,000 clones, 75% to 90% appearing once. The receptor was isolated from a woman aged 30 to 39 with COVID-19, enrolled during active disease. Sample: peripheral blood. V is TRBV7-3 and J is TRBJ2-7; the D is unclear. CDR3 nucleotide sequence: TGTGCCAGCAGCTTAAAAGGCGGAAGCTCCTACGAGCAGTACTTC. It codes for CASSLKGGSSYEQYF. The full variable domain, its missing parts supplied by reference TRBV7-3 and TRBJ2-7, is GAGVSQTPSNKVTEKGKYVELRCDPISGHTALYWYRQSLGQGPEFLIYFQGTGAADDSGLPNDRFFAVRPEGSVSTLKIQRTERGDSAVYLCASSLKGGSSYEQYFGPGTRLTVT.